This T cell receptor (beta chain) comes out of a study of T cell repertoires in breast cancer (dated by TCRdb to the mid-2010s). Concerning the study at large: The study profiled tumors, lymph nodes and peripheral blood lymphocytes from breast cancer patients, plus peripheral blood from healthy control donors. ER+/PR+ status was present in the majority of the 21 patient tumors that were analyzed for shared TCRs. Tumor-free lymph nodes were processed without enzymatic digestion, and Ficoll was used to separate blood samples. On average, around 500,000 sequences per sample and about 10 reads per input cell were obtained by sequencing. Controls included nine healthy donors of an age range similar to the patients. After being minced and digested with Liberase and DNase, tumors and tumor-involved lymph nodes were passed through 70-um and 40-um filters. The study reasoned that TCRs shared between breast cancer patients would target shared antigens, given breast cancer's low mutational burden and rare common mutations. Overall study outcomes, separate from this receptor: Around 18 TCR pairs were shared across seven or more patient tumors and were rarely found in control blood, which suggested possible tumor specificity. Sentinel lymph nodes involved by tumor shared about fourfold more TCRs with matched tumor repertoires than tumor-free nodes did (approximately 8% versus 2%). Discarding singleton TCRs and sampling only part of each tumor may have missed genuine antitumor clones. Shared TCRs were encoded by various nucleotide sequences, which suggests selection and expansion based on antigen. TRBV7 predominance was observed among shared TCRs, which possibly reflected tumor recognition or mispriming bias from eight TRBV7 primers. Because transcript abundance and primer differences skewed clone recovery, emulsion RT-PCR was regarded as qualitative rather than quantitative.

Comment on this clonotype: Its antigen is still unknown. No base-level quality is on record; no much larger clone is a single base apart.

Paired alpha-beta TCRs of CD8+ T cells were analyzed using an expanded emulsion RT-PCR method with primers for all TCR V genes. Before emulsion RT-PCR, CD8+ T cells were isolated with a CD8 positive selection kit and incubated overnight in around 9.2 IU/mL IL-2. The trim is 7 bases for V and 0 bases for J, with a gap of 9 bases between the germline ends. Reading from cysteine to phenylalanine, the CDR3 counts 13 amino acids. Only CDR3 DNA remains: 39 bases, in frame from the first base. From a lookup of the germline V gene, CDR1 and CDR2 are SNHLY and FYNNEI. Library preparation was by emulsion pairing. A second nested PCR with blocking oligos suppressed unpaired genes, then a third nested PCR added Illumina adaptors and barcodes. Between about 4,500 and 270,000 T cells, along with C-region, Stepout and V-region primers, were included in each emulsion RT-PCR master mix. The Micellula Emulsion and Purification Kit was used to make the emulsions, and Qiagen OneStep RT-PCR reagents were used for RT-PCR. Pooled libraries were sequenced with paired-end 2 x 250 reads on an Illumina MiSeq. The paper's data handling went like this. Read pairs were joined in Galaxy and clipped at the engineered overlap into separate alpha and beta files; unclipped reads were discarded. To assign alpha-beta pairs, the researchers used CompleteTCR, a MiTCR-based pipeline that relies on an R script to link chains sharing read cluster identifiers. TCR sequences seen only once, which were about 1-3.2%, were removed as potential sequencing errors. The public reads were reprocessed in TCRdb via fastp at Q25 and MiXCR, keeping in-frame beta chains. All rows with the same CDR3 protein become a single entry with the most common DNA and genes. It is TCRdb's table, rather than the study itself, that gives the V and J calls and clone size. This sample gives approximately 40,000 distinct CDR3 sequences in total; roughly 44% of them show up just once. Of the sample, about 60% falls within the top ten clones.

Input material: CD8+ T cells. The V and J genes are TRBV2 and TRBJ1-1, and the D gene may be TRBD1, 6 bases matching. This TCR derives from a pool of human donors with breast cancer or a healthy control (not recorded which). The CDR3 protein: CASKRDMNTEAFF. The DNA sequence follows: TGTGCCAGCAAGAGGGACATGAACACTGAAGCTTTCTTT.